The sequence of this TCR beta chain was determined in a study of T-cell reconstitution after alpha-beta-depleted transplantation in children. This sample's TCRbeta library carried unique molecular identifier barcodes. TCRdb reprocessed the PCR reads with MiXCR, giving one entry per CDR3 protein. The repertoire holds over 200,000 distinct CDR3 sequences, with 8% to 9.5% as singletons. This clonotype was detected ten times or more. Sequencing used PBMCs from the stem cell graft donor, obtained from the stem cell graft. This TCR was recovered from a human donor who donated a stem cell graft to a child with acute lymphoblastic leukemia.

The CDR3 protein is CASSEAGRPVETQYF. The DNA for the CDR3 is TGCGCCAGCAGTGAAGCGGGGCGGCCTGTGGAGACCCAGTACTTC. V is TRBV10-2 and J is TRBJ2-5, with 7 bases fitting TRBD2. CDR1 WSHSY and CDR2 SAAADI come from the germline V gene. CDR3 size: 15 residues. Trimming at V came to 3 bases and at J to 5 bases, leaving 9 bases not matched to a gene.